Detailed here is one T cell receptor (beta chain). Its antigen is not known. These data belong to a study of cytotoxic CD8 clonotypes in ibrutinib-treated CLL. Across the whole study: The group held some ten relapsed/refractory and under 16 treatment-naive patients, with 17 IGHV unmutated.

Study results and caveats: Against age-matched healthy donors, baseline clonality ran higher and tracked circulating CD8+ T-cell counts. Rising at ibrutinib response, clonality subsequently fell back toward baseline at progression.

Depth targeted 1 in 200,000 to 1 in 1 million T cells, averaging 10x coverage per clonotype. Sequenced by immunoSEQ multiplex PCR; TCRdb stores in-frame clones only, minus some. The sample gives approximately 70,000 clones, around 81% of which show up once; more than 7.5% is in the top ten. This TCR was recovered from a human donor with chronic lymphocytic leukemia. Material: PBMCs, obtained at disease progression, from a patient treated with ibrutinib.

The DNA of the CDR3 is TGCGCCACACCCAGGACAGCGTACGAGCAGTACTTC. Encoded protein: CATPRTAYEQYF. This rearrangement joins TRBV23-1 to TRBJ2-7, with a possible D match to TRBD1 (6 bases). TRBV23-1 is sorted into the ORF group, with uncertain function. Trimming took 10 bases from V and 4 from J, leaving 14 bases between them. This CDR3 has 12 residues.